This TCR beta chain was identified in a study of blood T cells in healthy people across ages. For the second PCR, which ran for about 6 to 12 cycles, a sample-barcoded 5' primer and a J-beta primer mix were used. One entry per CDR3 protein, called by TCRdb with MiXCR from the 5' RACE reads. In the table there are 700,000 to 1,000,000 distinct CDR3 sequences, around 45% of which are singletons. Germline V gives CDR1 DFQATT, CDR2 SNEGSKA (reference sequence). V dropped 2 bases and J dropped 6; count of bases not matched to a gene: 4. This CDR3 has 13 residues. The gene calls are TRBV20-1 and TRBJ2-1, with 7 bases that match TRBD2. This clonotype was sampled from a man in his 60s in good health. Sequencing was performed on blood. The CDR3 reads CSARRLASNEQFF. The CDR3 DNA reads TGCAGTGCTAGACGACTAGCCAGCAATGAGCAGTTCTTC.